This T cell receptor beta chain derives from a study of blood T cell repertoires in acute mononucleosis (dated by TCRdb to about 2020). Study-level background: Acute-phase samples, which represented the primary response, were collected within 2 weeks of symptom onset. In acute infection, YVL-BR-specific cells made up a mean of approximately 2.1% of blood CD8 T cells and GLC-BM-specific cells made up a mean of approximately 1%. The mean EBV load in blood was 3.5 to 4 log10 genome copies per million B cells during acute infection, compared with roughly 2.6 at convalescence. General study outcomes and caveats: Low acute-to-convalescent clonotype overlap might partly reflect sampling error, because only a fraction of each donor's blood was analyzed. Just 8% to 9.5% of the unique acute clonotypes remained in convalescence, but these persisting clonotypes accounted for most of the response, and new, diverse de novo clonotypes seemingly replaced the other acute clonotypes. In TCR repertoire selection for BRLF1 (YVL-BR), TCRalpha CDR3 motifs had a dominant role, while TCRbeta had a minimal role. With just a few donors in the cohort, the group averages were based on very few individuals.

Reading the germline V gene gives CDR1 SQVTM and CDR2 ANQGSEA. The CDR3 runs 13 amino acids, cysteine and phenylalanine included. Only the CDR3 part of the read is kept: 39 bases, read in frame from the first base. As regards this clone: A read error may produce the germline difference seen at one junction end. Other nucleotide sequences from this sample produce the same CDR3.

The time point label, read with the paper, signifies: acute infectious mononucleosis, at clinical presentation within 2 weeks of symptom onset (visit 1). Over the course of primary infection, this study followed CD8 T cell responses against two immunodominant EBV epitopes, BRLF1 109 (YVL-BR) and BMLF1 280 (GLC-BM). Primary EBV infection was taken to be indicated by a positive serum heterophile antibody test and EBV viral capsid antigen-specific IgM. As a first step, magnetic positive selection (MACS) was used to enrich total CD8 T cells from the PBMCs. A FACSAria III was used to sort live CD3+ CD8+ tetramer+ cells to over 90% purity. A PE-conjugated tetramer loaded with the BRLF1 109-117 peptide was used to sort the cells. TCR repertoires of EBV epitope-specific CD8 T cells were deep-sequenced directly ex vivo after tetramer sorting, at acute infection and at convalescence. The donors were three individuals between about 18 and 29 years old who had clinical acute infectious mononucleosis and laboratory evidence of primary EBV infection. Heparinized peripheral blood was drawn at clinical presentation with mononucleosis symptoms and again about 6 months later. PBMCs were isolated by Ficoll-Paque density gradient centrifugation.

For TCR profiling, total RNA from at least 8,000 sorted tetramer+ CD8 T cells was reverse transcribed into cDNA. CDR3 regions were amplified by PCR with primers annealing to V and J regions, adding unique molecular identifiers to track templates. The immunoSEQ platform, including its sequencing and error-correction standards, was used to profile TCRalpha and TCRbeta chains. For the original study's pipeline: Clonal copy numbers were corrected for sequencing and PCR errors, and CDR3s were defined per IMGT conventions. Analysis was restricted to productive rearrangements and performed with immunoSEQ Analyzer versions 2.0 and 3.0, while gene-pairing frequencies underwent further processing in Microsoft Excel. Circos plots were used to visualize V-J pairings, and MEME together with a custom motifSearch program was used to find CDR3 motifs. The probability of generation of TCR sequences was calculated using the OLGA algorithm. A clonotype seen at both visits was called persistent, a clonotype seen only at the acute visit was called nonpersistent, and a clonotype seen only at convalescence was called de novo. A public TCR was defined as an amino acid clonotype used by more than one donor. The source is immuneACCESS, and TCRdb retained only in-frame sequences with V and J called. Part of the clones is not carried over; for the studies checked, unresolved V genes explain less than half of this, and the remainder is unexplained. V and J calls and clone size follow that table, whereas D and trimming were derived from the DNA. The sample table lists about 7,400 clones, 20% to 30% of them with a count of one. Together, the top ten hold about 29% of the sample.

The chain is made from TRBV29-1 and TRBJ2-1, with the D gene too uncertain to name. The source was EBV YVL epitope tetramer+ CD8+ T cells sorted from PBMCs, collected during acute infectious mononucleosis. In light of the paper, this sample's cell subset or site label describes: CD8 T cells binding a tetramer with EBV BRLF1 109-117 peptide (YVL-BR). The TCR sequence derives from a woman under 30 with infectious mononucleosis caused by EBV. The bases read TGCAGCGTTGGGCAGGCTCTTTACAATGAGCAGCTCTTC. This translates into CSVGQALYNEQLF.